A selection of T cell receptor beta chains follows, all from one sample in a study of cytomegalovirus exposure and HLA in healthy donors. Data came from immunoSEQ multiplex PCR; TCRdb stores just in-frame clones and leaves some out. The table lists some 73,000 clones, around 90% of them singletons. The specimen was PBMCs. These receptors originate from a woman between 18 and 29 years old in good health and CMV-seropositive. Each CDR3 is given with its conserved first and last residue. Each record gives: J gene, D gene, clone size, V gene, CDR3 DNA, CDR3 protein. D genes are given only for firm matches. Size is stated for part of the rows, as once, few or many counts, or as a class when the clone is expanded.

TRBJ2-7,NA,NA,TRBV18,TGTGCCAGCTCACCAAGCCTCGGAGAGTCCTACGAGCAGTACTTC,CASSPSLGESYEQYF
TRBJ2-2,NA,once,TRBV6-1,TGTGCCAGCAGACAACAGGAGAACACCGGGGAGCTGTTTTTT,CASRQQENTGELFF
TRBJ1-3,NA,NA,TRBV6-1,TGTGCCAGCAAGGTGCGGGCCCCTGGAAACACCATATATTTT,CASKVRAPGNTIYF
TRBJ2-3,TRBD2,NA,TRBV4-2,TGTGCCAGCAGCCCGAGCGGGAGTATTACAGATACGCAGTATTTT,CASSPSGSITDTQYF
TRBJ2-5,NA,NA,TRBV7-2,TGTGCCAGCAGCTTAGGGGTGAGAGGCGAGACCCAGTACTTC,CASSLGVRGETQYF
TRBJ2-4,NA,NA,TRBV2,TGTGCCAGCAGTGAAGATATCGGGGAAAACATTCAGTACTTC,CASSEDIGENIQYF
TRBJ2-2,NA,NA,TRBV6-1,TGTGCCAGCTCGACAGAGCGAACGAACACCGGGGAGCTGTTTTTT,CASSTERTNTGELFF
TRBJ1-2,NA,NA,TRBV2,TGTGCCAGCAGTGATTCCGGACGACTAACATTCTATGGCTACACCTTC,CASSDSGRLTFYGYTF
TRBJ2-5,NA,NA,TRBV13,TGTGCCAGCAGCGCACAGCAAGAGACCCAGTACTTC,CASSAQQETQYF
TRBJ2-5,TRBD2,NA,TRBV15,TGTGCCACCAGCAAAGGCACGAGAACTAGCGGGGGGGAAGAGACCCAGTACTTC,CATSKGTRTSGGEETQYF
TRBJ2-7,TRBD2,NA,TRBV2,TGTGCCAGCGAAAGCAGTGCGGGAGTAAGCGAGCAGTACTTC,CASESSAGVSEQYF
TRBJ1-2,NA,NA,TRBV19,TGTGCCAGTAGCACCATGGGAGCTAACTATGGCTACACCTTC,CASSTMGANYGYTF
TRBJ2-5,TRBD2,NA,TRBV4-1,TGCGCCAGCAGCCAACTCGGACTAGCGAAAGAGACCCAGTACTTC,CASSQLGLAKETQYF
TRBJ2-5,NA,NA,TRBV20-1,TGCAGTGCGGAGGGGGCTCCCCAGTACTTC,CSAEGAPQYF
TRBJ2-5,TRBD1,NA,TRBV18,TGTGCCAGCTCACCTTGGACAGGGGGGAACCAAGAGACCCAGTACTTC,CASSPWTGGNQETQYF
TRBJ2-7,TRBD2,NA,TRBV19,TGTGCCAGTAGTATACTAGCGGAGTCCTACGAGCAGTACTTC,CASSILAESYEQYF
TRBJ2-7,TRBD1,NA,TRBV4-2,TGTGCCAGCAGCCAAGGGACAGGAACCTACGAGCAGTACTTC,CASSQGTGTYEQYF
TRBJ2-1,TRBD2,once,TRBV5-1,TGCGCCAGCAGCTTAGAATCCGGGACTAGCTTTTGGAGTGAGCAGTTCTTC,CASSLESGTSFWSEQFF
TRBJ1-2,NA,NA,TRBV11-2,TGTGCCAGCAGCTTAGCAGGGGGCTACACCTTC,CASSLAGGYTF
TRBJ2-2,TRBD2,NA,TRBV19,TGTGCCAGTAGTATAGTGACTAGCGGGGGAACTTACACCGGGGAGCTGTTTTTT,CASSIVTSGGTYTGELFF
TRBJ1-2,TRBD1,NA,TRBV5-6,TGTGCCAGCAGCTTGGAGGCCGGGACAGGGTTTCCTCGTGATGGCTACACCTTC,CASSLEAGTGFPRDGYTF
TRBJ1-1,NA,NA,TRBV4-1,TGCGCCAGCAGCCAAGCAACAGTCATGAACACTGAAGCTTTCTTT,CASSQATVMNTEAFF
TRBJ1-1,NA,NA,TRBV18,TGTGCCAGCTCCCCCTACGGCGGGGTGAACACTGAAGCTTTCTTT,CASSPYGGVNTEAFF
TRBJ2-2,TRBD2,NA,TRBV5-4,TGTGCCAGCAGCCGGACTAGCGGGAGAGGGTACACCGGGGAGCTGTTTTTT,CASSRTSGRGYTGELFF
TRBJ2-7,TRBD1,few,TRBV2,TGTGCCAGCAGTGGACAGGGAGTTCGGGAGCAGTACTTC,CASSGQGVREQYF
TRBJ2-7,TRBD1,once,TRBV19,TGTGCCAGTAGTATTTTCAACGGGATCAGGGGGACCTACGAGCAGTACTTC,CASSIFNGIRGTYEQYF
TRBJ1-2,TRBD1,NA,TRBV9,TGTGCCAGCAGCCCCAGGGACAGAGTTAACTATGGCTACACCTTC,CASSPRDRVNYGYTF
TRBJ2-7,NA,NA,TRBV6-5,TGTGCCAGCAGTTACAACCGGGACACGACCTACGAGCAGTACTTC,CASSYNRDTTYEQYF
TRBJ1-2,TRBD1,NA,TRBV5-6,TGTGCCAGCGGTGACAGGGGGAGCAACTATGGCTACACCTTC,CASGDRGSNYGYTF
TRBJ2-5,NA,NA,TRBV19,TGTGCCAGTAGTACCAACCGCGACAGGGAGACCCAGTACTTC,CASSTNRDRETQYF
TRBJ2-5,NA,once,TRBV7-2,TGTGCCAGCCGTAACAACCGGGACACACAAGAGACCCAGTACTTC,CASRNNRDTQETQYF
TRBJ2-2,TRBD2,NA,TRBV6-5,TGTGCCAGCAGTTACTCAGCGGGGTTAAACACCGGGGAGCTGTTTTTT,CASSYSAGLNTGELFF
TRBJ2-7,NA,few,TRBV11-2,TGTGCCAGCAGCCAGACTCCGGTTGCCTACGAGCAGTACTTC,CASSQTPVAYEQYF
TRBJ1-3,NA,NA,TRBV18,TGTGCCAGCTCACCACGAGAAAACACCATATATTTT,CASSPRENTIYF
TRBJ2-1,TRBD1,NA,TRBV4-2,TGTGCCAGCAGCCAAGAATCGACAGGGGGCTATTATGAGCAGTTCTTC,CASSQESTGGYYEQFF
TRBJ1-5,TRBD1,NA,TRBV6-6,TGTGCCAGCAGTTACTCAGCGACAGGGGTGGGTCAGCCCCAGCATTTT,CASSYSATGVGQPQHF
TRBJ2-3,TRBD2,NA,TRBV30,TGTGCCTGGGGGACTAGCGGGGGCACAGATACGCAGTATTTT,CAWGTSGGTDTQYF
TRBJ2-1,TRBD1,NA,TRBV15,TGTGCCACCAGCGAACCGGGACAGGGACCTCCCGATTACAATGAGCAGTTCTTC,CATSEPGQGPPDYNEQFF
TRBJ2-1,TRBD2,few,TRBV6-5,TGTGCCAGCAGTATTCTAGCGGGGGGGCCCAATGAGCAGTTCTTC,CASSILAGGPNEQFF
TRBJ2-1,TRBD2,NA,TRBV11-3,TGTGCCAGCAGCCGTGGGACTAGCCGCCACAATGAGCAGTTCTTC,CASSRGTSRHNEQFF
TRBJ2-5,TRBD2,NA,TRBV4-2,TGTGCCAGCAGCCCCCTTTCGTCTAGCGGGGAGAACCAAGAGACCCAGTACTTC,CASSPLSSSGENQETQYF
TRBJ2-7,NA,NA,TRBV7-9,TGTGCCACCGGCTGGAAGGGGGCCTACGAGCAGTACTTC,CATGWKGAYEQYF
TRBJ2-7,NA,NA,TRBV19,TGTGCCAGTAGTATAGCCGAAACAGGGAGCGGTTACGAGCAGTACTTC,CASSIAETGSGYEQYF
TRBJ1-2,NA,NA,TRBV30,TGTGCCTGCCCACAGGGACACTATGGCTACACCTTC,CACPQGHYGYTF
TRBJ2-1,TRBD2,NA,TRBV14,TGTGCCAGCAGCCTTAGCGGGGGAACCTACAATGAGCAGTTCTTC,CASSLSGGTYNEQFF
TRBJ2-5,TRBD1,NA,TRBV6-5,TGTGCCAGCAGTCGGGACAGGTCCGAGACCCAGTACTTC,CASSRDRSETQYF
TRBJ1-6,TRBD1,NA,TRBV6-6,TGTGCCAGCAGTTACGGGACAGCCTCTAATTCACCCCTCCACTTT,CASSYGTASNSPLHF
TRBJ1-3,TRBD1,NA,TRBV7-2,TGTGCCAGCAGCTCCTGGACAGGGACCTCTGGAAACACCATATATTTT,CASSSWTGTSGNTIYF
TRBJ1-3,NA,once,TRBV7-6,TGTGCCAGCAGCTCCGGAGGGTTGAGTTCTGGAAACACCATATATTTT,CASSSGGLSSGNTIYF
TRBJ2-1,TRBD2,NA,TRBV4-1,TGCGCCAGCCGAGCGCCGGGACTAGCGGGGTCCAGTGAGCAGTTCTTC,CASRAPGLAGSSEQFF
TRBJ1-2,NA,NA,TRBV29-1,TGCAGCTCCCGGACAGCTAACTATGGCTACACCTTC,CSSRTANYGYTF